The 7 T cell receptor beta chains reported below all come from one sample, sequenced in a study of post-analysis software for immune sequencing data. Study conclusions and caveats: The five TRBV segments detected at higher frequency in patients than in controls included TRBV5-6, TRBV5-1 and TRBV20-1.

The library was made from cDNA and included unique molecular identifiers. TCRdb used MiXCR to reprocess the PCR reads, holding one entry per CDR3 protein. The table has roughly 650,000 distinct CDR3 sequences, 55% to 70% seen once. These TCRs' antigens remain unknown. Specimen: blood. These receptors all come from a girl aged 2-10 years with multiple sclerosis.

This clonotype was seen more than once but under ten times. This chain links TRBV11-2 with TRBJ2-1, with D maybe TRBD1 (5 bases). V dropped 4 bases and J dropped 4 bases, with 14 bases sitting between them. Germline V lookup: CDR1 SGHAT, CDR2 FQNNGV. This CDR3 has 15 amino acids. As DNA, the CDR3 is TGTGCCAGCAGCTCCCCCAGGGCTAAGTACAATGAGCAGTTCTTC. Translating it yields CASSSPRAKYNEQFF.

This chain links TRBV5-6 with TRBJ2-5, with 9 bases fitting TRBD1. The V gene's germline CDR1 is SGHDT and CDR2 YYEEEE. The junction had 7 bases not matched to a gene; V was cut back by 2 bases and J by 11 bases. The CDR3 totals 13 residues. CDR3 region: CASSFTGQGGQYF. The CDR3 DNA follows: TGTGCCAGCAGCTTTACGGGACAGGGAGGTCAGTACTTC.

This chain's CDR3 is CAISGDTENQPQHF. CDR3 DNA sequence: TGTGCCATCAGCGGCGACACGGAAAATCAGCCCCAGCATTTT. J is TRBJ1-5 and V is TRBV10-3; D not certain. V gave up 6 bases and J gave up 4 bases, with 13 bases separating them. CDR3 size: 14 residues. Per germline, CDR1 ENHRY and CDR2 SYGVKD.

V usage is TRBV10-3 and J usage is TRBJ1-1; D is unresolved. V lost 0 bases and J lost 0, with 8 bases in between. This CDR3 region has 15 residues. The germline CDR1 and CDR2 sequences are ENHRY and SYGVKD. The CDR3: CAISESGWLNTEAFF. The CDR3 DNA reads as TGTGCCATCAGTGAGTCGGGGTGGTTGAACACTGAAGCTTTCTTT.

This clonotype was observed once. V usage is TRBV4-1 and J usage is TRBJ1-2; possible D gene TRBD1, 5 bases. The CDR3 has 16 residues. Germline V gene lookup returns CDR1 MGHRA and CDR2 YSYEKL. Trimming removed 0 bases from V and 4 bases from J, with 15 bases in between. CDR3 sequence reads: CASSQEAGGGFYGYTF. The CDR3 region has the DNA TGCGCCAGCAGCCAAGAGGCAGGCGGGGGTTTCTATGGCTACACCTTC.

V is TRBV5-1 and J is TRBJ1-1, with D possibly matching TRBD1 (5 bases). The CDR3 runs 15 residues. CDR1 and CDR2 from the germline V gene are SGHRS and YFSETQ. V was pared by 2 bases and J by 1 base, with 12 bases between. For the CDR3, the DNA is TGCGCCAGCAGCTTACGGATGGGGGAGAACACTGAAGCTTTCTTT. Translated, it gives CASSLRMGENTEAFF.

The V gene is TRBV3-1, the J gene TRBJ2-3; possibly TRBD1 or TRBD2 for D (5 bases each). CDR3 length: 18 amino acids. Germline values: CDR1 LGHDT, CDR2 YNNKEL (reference sequence). V lost 1 base, J lost 0 bases, and 17 bases lay in between. The CDR3 reads CASSQVHRDRRSTDTQYF. The CDR3 region has the DNA TGTGCCAGCAGCCAAGTCCACCGGGACCGACGGAGCACAGATACGCAGTATTTT.